This record covers a single T cell receptor (beta chain). The entry originates in a study of T cells after somatic rescue of genetic block. Sequencing was performed with immunoSEQ multiplex PCR; in TCRdb, only in-frame clones are kept and a portion is missing. The table includes approximately 88,000 clones, around 90% detected once. Per the germline V gene, CDR1 is SGHNT and CDR2 is YENEEA. The CDR3 sequence is 16 residues long. The germline V and J ends were trimmed by 1 base and 2 bases, with 13 bases remaining between them. The TCR was taken from a woman under 30. Sequencing was done on a sample of peripheral blood mononuclear cells (PBMCs). V usage is TRBV11-3 and J usage is TRBJ2-3, with D perhaps TRBD1 or TRBD2 (6 bases each). The DNA of the CDR3 is TGTGCCAGCAGCTTAGGGGTAGGGGGGAACACAGATACGCAGTATTTT. It codes for CASSLGVGGNTDTQYF.